The rows below give T cell receptor beta chains drawn from one sample of a study of lung T cells in sarcoidosis with Löfgren's syndrome. TCRdb reprocessed the reads with MiXCR, giving one entry per CDR3 protein. The table records 60,000 or so distinct CDR3 sequences, 21% of them present only once. The sample was CD4+ T cells from PBMCs. These receptors originate from a human donor with sarcoidosis (Löfgren's syndrome or another form), or a control subject (not recorded which). CDR3s include the opening cysteine and the closing phenylalanine or tryptophan. The order of the fields is V gene, D gene, J gene, clone size, CDR3 protein, CDR3 DNA. The D gene is left open where the match is weak. Clone size appears in some rows only: once, few, many, or a class for an expanded clone.

v_call: TRBV6-1; d_call: .; j_call: TRBJ1-5; clone_size: many; cdr3_aa: CASSARPNTLFNQPQHF; cdr3_nt: TGTGCCAGCAGTGCTAGACCTAATACCCTTTTCAATCAGCCCCAGCATTTT
v_call: TRBV29-1; d_call: TRBD1; j_call: TRBJ2-1; clone_size: .; cdr3_aa: CSAYGGQGVYNEQFF; cdr3_nt: TGCAGCGCCTATGGGGGACAGGGGGTCTACAATGAGCAGTTCTTC
v_call: TRBV7-2; d_call: TRBD1; j_call: TRBJ2-3; clone_size: many; cdr3_aa: CASSFRGRITDTQYF; cdr3_nt: TGTGCCAGCAGCTTCAGGGGGCGCATCACAGATACGCAGTATTTT
v_call: TRBV28; d_call: TRBD2; j_call: TRBJ2-1; clone_size: few; cdr3_aa: CASSLWGASGKQFF; cdr3_nt: TGTGCCAGCAGTTTATGGGGTGCTAGCGGGAAGCAGTTCTTC
v_call: TRBV6-1; d_call: TRBD2; j_call: TRBJ2-1; clone_size: many; cdr3_aa: CASSGTGTSDYNEQFF; cdr3_nt: TGTGCCAGCAGTGGAACCGGGACTAGCGATTACAATGAGCAGTTCTTC
v_call: TRBV19; d_call: .; j_call: TRBJ2-7; clone_size: few; cdr3_aa: CASSSQGLSEEQYF; cdr3_nt: TGTGCCAGTAGTTCTCAAGGACTGAGTGAGGAGCAGTACTTC
v_call: TRBV4-3; d_call: .; j_call: TRBJ1-5; clone_size: few; cdr3_aa: CASSQDGREDQPQHF; cdr3_nt: TGCGCCAGCAGCCAAGATGGTCGGGAGGATCAGCCCCAGCATTTT
v_call: TRBV20-1; d_call: .; j_call: TRBJ2-3; clone_size: many; cdr3_aa: CSARDAGKTDTQYF; cdr3_nt: TGCAGTGCTAGAGATGCGGGGAAAACAGATACGCAGTATTTT
v_call: TRBV30; d_call: TRBD1; j_call: TRBJ2-3; clone_size: .; cdr3_aa: CAWDRVADTQYF; cdr3_nt: TGTGCCTGGGACAGGGTGGCAGATACGCAGTATTTT
v_call: TRBV6-1; d_call: TRBD1; j_call: TRBJ2-5; clone_size: many; cdr3_aa: CASSSGGSQETQYF; cdr3_nt: TGTGCCAGCAGTTCAGGGGGCTCCCAAGAGACCCAGTACTTC
v_call: TRBV5-6; d_call: .; j_call: TRBJ1-3; clone_size: once; cdr3_aa: CASSPPGQLSGNTIYF; cdr3_nt: TGTGCCAGCAGCCCTCCCGGACAGCTCTCTGGAAACACCATATATTTT
v_call: TRBV6-1; d_call: TRBD2; j_call: TRBJ2-2; clone_size: many; cdr3_aa: CASSYAGEVGELFF; cdr3_nt: TGTGCCAGCAGTTACGCGGGAGAGGTCGGGGAGCTGTTTTTT
v_call: TRBV6-1; d_call: .; j_call: TRBJ1-5; clone_size: many; cdr3_aa: CASSEVGGSQPQHF; cdr3_nt: TGTGCCAGCAGTGAAGTGGGGGGCTCTCAGCCCCAGCATTTT
v_call: TRBV20-1; d_call: .; j_call: TRBJ2-7; clone_size: many; cdr3_aa: CSARGGSPSKSGPYEQYF; cdr3_nt: TGCAGTGCTAGAGGGGGTTCCCCCTCCAAATCTGGACCCTACGAGCAGTACTTC
v_call: TRBV6-2/TRBV6-3; d_call: TRBD1; j_call: TRBJ1-6; clone_size: many; cdr3_aa: CASSWTGLNSPLHF; cdr3_nt: TGTGCCAGCAGTTGGACAGGGTTGAATTCACCCCTCCACTTT
v_call: TRBV27; d_call: .; j_call: TRBJ1-5; clone_size: medium-sized; cdr3_aa: CASSLSWERPQHF; cdr3_nt: TGTGCCAGCAGTTTATCGTGGGAGAGGCCCCAGCATTTT
v_call: TRBV7-6; d_call: .; j_call: TRBJ2-3; clone_size: medium-sized; cdr3_aa: CASSLSPEDTQYF; cdr3_nt: TGTGCCAGCAGCTTATCCCCGGAAGATACGCAGTATTTT
v_call: TRBV18; d_call: .; j_call: TRBJ1-3; clone_size: .; cdr3_aa: CAGRSLSSGNTIYF; cdr3_nt: TGTGCCGGCCGCTCCCTGAGCTCTGGAAACACCATATATTTT
v_call: TRBV12-3/TRBV12-4; d_call: TRBD1; j_call: TRBJ1-1; clone_size: many; cdr3_aa: CASSWTGLGTEAFF; cdr3_nt: TGTGCCAGCAGCTGGACAGGGTTGGGCACTGAAGCTTTCTTT
v_call: TRBV20-1; d_call: .; j_call: TRBJ1-5; clone_size: many; cdr3_aa: CSARGQFSNQPQHF; cdr3_nt: TGCAGTGCTAGGGGGCAGTTTAGCAATCAGCCCCAGCATTTT
v_call: TRBV12-3/TRBV12-4; d_call: .; j_call: TRBJ2-7; clone_size: few; cdr3_aa: CASSLYDRSSYEQYF; cdr3_nt: TGTGCCAGCAGTTTATATGACAGGAGTTCCTACGAGCAGTACTTC
v_call: TRBV12-3/TRBV12-4; d_call: .; j_call: TRBJ2-2; clone_size: .; cdr3_aa: CASSSSNELFF; cdr3_nt: TGTGCCAGCAGTTCCTCTAATGAGCTGTTTTTT
v_call: TRBV20-1; d_call: .; j_call: TRBJ2-3; clone_size: many; cdr3_aa: CSARSIRGTDTQYF; cdr3_nt: TGCAGTGCTAGATCAATTAGGGGCACAGATACGCAGTATTTT
v_call: TRBV18; d_call: .; j_call: TRBJ1-2; clone_size: few; cdr3_aa: CASSPRDTANYGYTF; cdr3_nt: TGTGCCAGCTCCCCCCGGGACACAGCTAACTATGGCTACACCTTC
v_call: TRBV6-6; d_call: .; j_call: TRBJ2-1; clone_size: many; cdr3_aa: CASSYHNEQFF; cdr3_nt: TGTGCCAGCAGTTACCACAATGAGCAGTTCTTC
v_call: TRBV12-3/TRBV12-4; d_call: TRBD2; j_call: TRBJ2-7; clone_size: many; cdr3_aa: CASSFPGGAGTYEQYF; cdr3_nt: TGTGCCAGCAGTTTTCCCGGAGGAGCGGGAACCTACGAGCAGTACTTC
v_call: TRBV28; d_call: TRBD1; j_call: TRBJ2-2; clone_size: .; cdr3_aa: CTSSLPGQTNTGELFF; cdr3_nt: TGTACCAGCAGTCTACCGGGACAGACGAACACCGGGGAGCTGTTTTTT
v_call: TRBV15; d_call: .; j_call: TRBJ1-3; clone_size: many; cdr3_aa: CATNSYGRSGNTIYF; cdr3_nt: TGTGCCACCAATAGCTACGGTCGCTCTGGAAACACCATATATTTT
v_call: TRBV27; d_call: TRBD1; j_call: TRBJ1-1; clone_size: many; cdr3_aa: CASSSTGGRMNTEAFF; cdr3_nt: TGTGCCAGCAGTTCGACAGGGGGACGTATGAACACTGAAGCTTTCTTT
v_call: TRBV6-1; d_call: TRBD1; j_call: TRBJ1-1; clone_size: many; cdr3_aa: CASKSDRGNTEAFF; cdr3_nt: TGTGCCAGCAAGAGCGACAGGGGGAACACTGAAGCTTTCTTT
v_call: TRBV6-1; d_call: .; j_call: TRBJ2-3; clone_size: medium-sized; cdr3_aa: CASIRYLTDTQYF; cdr3_nt: TGTGCCAGCATTCGGTATTTAACAGATACGCAGTATTTT
v_call: TRBV7-9; d_call: .; j_call: TRBJ1-5; clone_size: many; cdr3_aa: CASSLGKGRLETQHF; cdr3_nt: TGTGCCAGCAGCTTAGGCAAGGGCCGGTTGGAAACCCAGCATTTT
v_call: TRBV5-1; d_call: .; j_call: TRBJ2-3; clone_size: few; cdr3_aa: CASSFADDTQYF; cdr3_nt: TGCGCCAGCAGCTTCGCCGACGATACGCAGTATTTT
v_call: TRBV12-3/TRBV12-4; d_call: TRBD2; j_call: TRBJ2-1; clone_size: few; cdr3_aa: CASRLAGASHEQFF; cdr3_nt: TGTGCCAGCCGACTAGCGGGAGCGTCTCATGAGCAGTTCTTC
v_call: TRBV10-2; d_call: TRBD2; j_call: TRBJ2-7; clone_size: .; cdr3_aa: CAPISGTGYEQYF; cdr3_nt: TGTGCCCCCATTAGCGGGACCGGCTACGAGCAGTACTTC
v_call: TRBV20-1; d_call: .; j_call: TRBJ2-5; clone_size: many; cdr3_aa: CSARGGETQYF; cdr3_nt: TGCAGTGCTAGAGGGGGGGAGACCCAGTACTTC
v_call: TRBV5-8; d_call: TRBD1; j_call: TRBJ1-5; clone_size: many; cdr3_aa: CASSLGQGVYNQPQHF; cdr3_nt: TGTGCCAGCAGCTTGGGACAGGGGGTTTACAATCAGCCCCAGCATTTT
v_call: TRBV28; d_call: TRBD1; j_call: TRBJ2-2; clone_size: many; cdr3_aa: CASRNYYRGNNGELFF; cdr3_nt: TGTGCCAGCAGGAACTACTACAGGGGAAACAACGGGGAGCTGTTTTTT
v_call: TRBV24-1; d_call: TRBD1; j_call: TRBJ1-1; clone_size: many; cdr3_aa: CATSESTGATEAFF; cdr3_nt: TGTGCCACCAGTGAGAGTACAGGGGCCACTGAAGCTTTCTTT
v_call: TRBV28; d_call: .; j_call: TRBJ1-2; clone_size: many; cdr3_aa: CASRTTGAFYGYTF; cdr3_nt: TGTGCCAGCAGGACGACAGGCGCCTTCTATGGCTACACCTTC
v_call: TRBV19; d_call: .; j_call: TRBJ2-2; clone_size: .; cdr3_aa: CASSIDVSRRSGELFF; cdr3_nt: TGTGCCAGTAGTATAGATGTCAGCCGGAGGTCCGGGGAGCTGTTTTTT
v_call: TRBV5-1; d_call: TRBD1; j_call: TRBJ2-3; clone_size: many; cdr3_aa: CASSHDGTGGTDTQYF; cdr3_nt: TGCGCCAGCAGCCACGACGGGACAGGAGGCACAGATACGCAGTATTTT
v_call: TRBV5-1; d_call: TRBD1; j_call: TRBJ2-3; clone_size: .; cdr3_aa: CASSFARGLDDTQYF; cdr3_nt: TGCGCCAGCAGCTTTGCCAGGGGGCTAGATGATACGCAGTATTTT
v_call: TRBV4-3; d_call: .; j_call: TRBJ1-2; clone_size: many; cdr3_aa: CASSQDQGPNYGYTF; cdr3_nt: TGCGCCAGCAGCCAAGATCAAGGACCCAACTATGGCTACACCTTC
v_call: TRBV19; d_call: .; j_call: TRBJ2-2; clone_size: many; cdr3_aa: CASSPPRGVTGELFF; cdr3_nt: TGTGCCAGTAGTCCCCCCAGGGGGGTCACCGGGGAGCTGTTTTTT
v_call: TRBV7-2; d_call: TRBD2; j_call: TRBJ2-1; clone_size: few; cdr3_aa: CASSPRGGNSVDEQFF; cdr3_nt: TGTGCCAGCAGCCCGCGCGGGGGGAATAGCGTGGATGAGCAGTTCTTC
v_call: TRBV6-1; d_call: .; j_call: TRBJ2-1; clone_size: many; cdr3_aa: CASSTGGSEQFF; cdr3_nt: TGTGCCAGCAGTACCGGGGGTAGTGAGCAGTTCTTC
v_call: TRBV19; d_call: .; j_call: TRBJ1-5; clone_size: .; cdr3_aa: CASSGALEWNQPQHF; cdr3_nt: TGTGCCAGTAGTGGGGCACTAGAGTGGAATCAGCCCCAGCATTTT
v_call: TRBV14; d_call: .; j_call: TRBJ1-1; clone_size: many; cdr3_aa: CASSQDRYTTEAFF; cdr3_nt: TGTGCCAGCAGCCAAGATCGGTATACCACTGAAGCTTTCTTT
v_call: TRBV12-3/TRBV12-4; d_call: .; j_call: TRBJ2-1; clone_size: .; cdr3_aa: CASNQLGANNEQFF; cdr3_nt: TGTGCCAGCAACCAACTGGGGGCTAACAATGAGCAGTTCTTC
v_call: TRBV30; d_call: TRBD1; j_call: TRBJ1-2; clone_size: once; cdr3_aa: CAAEGAGGYTF; cdr3_nt: TGTGCCGCAGAGGGGGCCGGTGGCTACACCTTC
v_call: TRBV7-8; d_call: .; j_call: TRBJ2-3; clone_size: many; cdr3_aa: CASSPVGAPDTQYF; cdr3_nt: TGTGCCAGCAGTCCCGTCGGTGCACCCGATACGCAGTATTTT
v_call: TRBV18; d_call: TRBD2; j_call: TRBJ2-1; clone_size: many; cdr3_aa: CASSEASGGANEQFF; cdr3_nt: TGTGCCAGCTCAGAGGCTAGCGGGGGGGCCAATGAGCAGTTCTTC
v_call: TRBV10-2; d_call: TRBD1; j_call: TRBJ2-5; clone_size: many; cdr3_aa: CASSQTGKETQYF; cdr3_nt: TGCGCCAGCAGTCAGACAGGGAAAGAGACCCAGTACTTC
v_call: TRBV14; d_call: .; j_call: TRBJ1-4; clone_size: .; cdr3_aa: CASSQGDGILYNEKLFF; cdr3_nt: TGTGCCAGCAGCCAAGGGGACGGAATCCTTTATAATGAAAAACTGTTTTTT
v_call: TRBV11-3; d_call: .; j_call: TRBJ2-3; clone_size: many; cdr3_aa: CASSLSAPDTQYF; cdr3_nt: TGTGCCAGCAGCTTATCCGCCCCAGATACGCAGTATTTT
v_call: TRBV19; d_call: TRBD1; j_call: TRBJ2-1; clone_size: many; cdr3_aa: CASSTDRAQFF; cdr3_nt: TGTGCCAGTAGCACGGACAGGGCGCAGTTCTTC
v_call: TRBV7-2; d_call: .; j_call: TRBJ1-1; clone_size: many; cdr3_aa: CASSYSRAGNTEAFF; cdr3_nt: TGTGCCAGCAGCTACTCCAGGGCAGGGAACACTGAAGCTTTCTTT
v_call: TRBV28; d_call: .; j_call: TRBJ1-5; clone_size: many; cdr3_aa: CASRSFQGNQPQHF; cdr3_nt: TGTGCCAGCAGAAGTTTCCAGGGCAATCAGCCCCAGCATTTT